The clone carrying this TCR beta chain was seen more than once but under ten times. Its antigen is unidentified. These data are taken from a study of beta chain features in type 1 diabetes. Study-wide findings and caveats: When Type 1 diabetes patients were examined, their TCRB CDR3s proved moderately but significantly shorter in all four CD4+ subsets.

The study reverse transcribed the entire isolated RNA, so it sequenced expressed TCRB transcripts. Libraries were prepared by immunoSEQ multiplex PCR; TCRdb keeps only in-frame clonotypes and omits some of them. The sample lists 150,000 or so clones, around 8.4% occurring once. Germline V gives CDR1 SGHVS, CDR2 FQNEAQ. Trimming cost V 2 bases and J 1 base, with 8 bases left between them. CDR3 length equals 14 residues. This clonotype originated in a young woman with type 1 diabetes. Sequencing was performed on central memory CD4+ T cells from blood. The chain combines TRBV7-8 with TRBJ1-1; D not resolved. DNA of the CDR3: TGTGCCAGCAGCTTAAATCAGTGGAACACTGAAGCTTTCTTT. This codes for CASSLNQWNTEAFF.